The 9 T cell receptor beta chains in this list originate from one sample, sequenced in a study of blood T cell repertoires in COVID-19. Using immunoSEQ multiplex PCR, the repertoire was profiled, and TCRdb retains in-frame clones only, with some absent. This sample has 240,000 or so clones; roughly 88% occur once, and the top ten carry about 0.8%. Sequenced material: peripheral blood. These TCRs come from a young woman with acute or convalescent COVID-19.

This chain links TRBV19 with TRBJ2-7; a possible D gene is TRBD1 (5 bases). V was clipped by 3 bases and J by 3 bases, with 9 bases between them. CDR3 length: 13 amino acids. Germline V CDR1 and CDR2: LNHDA, SQIVND (reference sequence). CDR3 nucleotides: TGTGCCAGTAGTATGGTCAGGGACTACGAGCAGTACTTC. The encoded protein is CASSMVRDYEQYF.

This chain links TRBV6-5 with TRBJ2-1; 7 nucleotides line up with TRBD2. This CDR3 is built from 13 residues. Losses at the gene ends were 4 bases for V and 12 bases for J; bases not matched to a gene: 9. Germline CDR1 and CDR2: MNHEY and SVGAGI. Here the CDR3 DNA reads TGTGCCAGCAGTTTCCGACTAGCCTGGGGGCAGTTCTTC. Residues: CASSFRLAWGQFF.

This clone was seen only once. The chain has TRBV7-9 and TRBJ1-2; weak D call: TRBD1 (5 bases). Germline CDR1 reads SEHNR; CDR2 reads FQNEAQ (reference sequence). The CDR3 covers 13 residues. The V gene lost 5 bases and the J gene lost 7 bases, with 14 bases spanning the gap. CDR3 in amino acids: CASSPSGASGYTF. In DNA, the CDR3 is TGTGCCAGCAGCCCCTCTGGGGCTAGTGGCTACACCTTC.

The chain links TRBV5-6 to TRBJ1-1; 11 nucleotides match TRBD1. The CDR3 loop spans 17 amino acids. Germline V gene lookup returns CDR1 SGHDT and CDR2 YYEEEE. After removal of 4 bases from V and 0 bases from J, the junction contained 8 bases not matched to a gene. In nucleotides, the CDR3 is TGTGCCAGCAGCAACGGACAGGGGGCCAATATGAACACTGAAGCTTTCTTT. Translating gives CASSNGQGANMNTEAFF.

The chain is built from TRBV2 and TRBJ1-6, with D perhaps matching TRBD1 (6 bases). CDR3 length: 15 residues. V dropped 7 bases and J dropped 7 bases, with 17 bases sitting between them. The V gene's germline CDR1 is SNHLY and CDR2 FYNNEI. This CDR3 is CASIAFGGENSPLHF. CDR3 sequence (DNA): TGTGCCAGCATAGCTTTTGGGGGCGAAAATTCACCCCTCCACTTT.

DNA of the CDR3: TGTGCCAGCAGCTTGTCCATAGGGGTCTACAATGAGCAGTTCTTC. It codes for CASSLSIGVYNEQFF. The rearrangement uses TRBV5-4 and TRBJ2-1; TRBD1 is a possible D gene (5 bases). Trimming left V 1 base short and J 3 bases short, with 11 bases between. Per the germline V gene, CDR1 is SGHNT and CDR2 is YYREEE (reference sequence). This CDR3 comprises 15 residues.

V and J are TRBV9 and TRBJ2-1; 8 bases map to TRBD2. CDR1 and CDR2 (germline): SGDLS, YYNGEE. The CDR3 sequence is 15 residues long. With 4 bases clipped from V and 3 bases from J, the junction kept 6 bases outside the gene matches. The CDR3 spells CASSIAGLDYNEQFF. For the CDR3, the DNA is TGTGCCAGCAGCATTGCGGGACTAGACTACAATGAGCAGTTCTTC.

In its sample, this clone was seen once. The chain has TRBV11-3 and TRBJ2-3, with 11 bases matching TRBD2. This CDR3 has 15 amino acids. The J segment lost 3 bases and the V segment lost 5 bases, leaving 4 bases of the junction unmatched. CDR1 is SGHNT, CDR2 YENEEA, per germline. CDR3 DNA sequence: TGTGCCAGCAGCAGTCTAGCGGGAGGAACAGATACGCAGTATTTT. This translates into CASSSLAGGTDTQYF.

The V call is TRBV7-8, the J call TRBJ1-2, with 8 nucleotides matching TRBD1. The germline CDR1 and CDR2 sequences are SGHVS and FQNEAQ. V lost 5 bases to trimming and J lost 3 bases; unmatched junction nucleotides: 5. CDR3 length: 14 residues. The CDR3 bases are TGTGCCAGCAGCCGGACAGGGAAGGACTATGGCTACACCTTC. Protein: CASSRTGKDYGYTF.